These 13 T cell receptor beta chains originate from one sample sequenced in a study of T cells in Graves' hyperthyroidism and ophthalmopathy. Amplification yielded TCR beta CDR3 regions, with RNA transcripts as the source. Primed by the HTBI set, a first-round RT-PCR was run on the TCR CDR3. One entry per CDR3 protein results from TCRdb running MiXCR on the multiplex PCR reads. The table has over 200,000 distinct CDR3 sequences, roughly 18% seen once; the top ten hold just under 45%. The sample taken for sequencing was blood. The receptors shown here come from a middle-aged man with Graves' hyperthyroidism.

This clonotype was seen repeatedly, ten times or more. V is TRBV28 and J is TRBJ1-2, with 8 positions matching TRBD1. Unmatched junction bases numbered 6, after V lost 2 bases and J lost 4 bases. The V gene's germline CDR1 is MDHEN and CDR2 SYDVKM. This CDR3 is 15 amino acids long. Written as DNA, the CDR3 is TGTGCCAGCAGTTTACCTAGGGACAGGCCCTATGGCTACACCTTC. As protein: CASSLPRDRPYGYTF.

This clonotype was seen at least ten times. The rearrangement links TRBV28 to TRBJ1-1; D is undetermined. V lost 2 bases, J lost 7 bases, and 8 bases lay in between. This CDR3 has 12 residues. From germline, CDR1 is MDHEN and CDR2 SYDVKM. The CDR3 coding sequence is TGTGCCAGCAGTTTAGAGGGAGATGAAGCTTTCTTT. Translation: CASSLEGDEAFF.

This clonotype was counted once. The V gene is TRBV4-3, the J gene TRBJ2-2, with 7 bases fitting TRBD1. The CDR3 is made up of 17 amino acids. Germline V gene data show CDR1 as LGHNA and CDR2 as YSLEER. With 2 bases clipped from V and 1 base from J, the junction kept 7 bases outside the gene matches. CDR3 sequence: CASSQRSRTGNTGELFF. The CDR3 region has the DNA TGCGCCAGCAGCCAACGAAGCAGGACAGGGAACACCGGGGAGCTGTTTTTT.

This clonotype was recorded at least ten times. V and J are TRBV20-1 and TRBJ2-7; weak D call: TRBD1 (5 bases). The germline V and J ends were trimmed by 6 bases and 6 bases, with 21 bases remaining between them. The CDR3 loop spans 14 amino acids. The germline gives CDR1 DFQATT, CDR2 SNEGSKA (reference sequence). The CDR3 spells CSADSTRGFPEQYF. Written as DNA, the CDR3 is TGCAGTGCCGACAGCACGAGAGGTTTCCCCGAGCAGTACTTC.

The genes are TRBV18 and TRBJ1-3; 7 positions match TRBD1. CDR3 length equals 14 residues. Trimming at V came to 4 bases and at J to 4 bases, leaving 4 bases not matched to a gene. In germline, CDR1 is KGHSH, CDR2 LQKENI. This chain's CDR3 is CASSLQGDGNTIYF. Written as DNA, the CDR3 is TGTGCCAGCTCACTCCAGGGGGACGGAAACACCATATATTTT.

The rearrangement links TRBV2 to TRBJ2-3; 9 bases align to TRBD2. Germline V gene sequence: CDR1 SNHLY, CDR2 FYNNEI. The CDR3 loop spans 15 amino acids. The junction had 6 bases not matched to a gene; V was cut back by 3 bases and J by 5 bases. This chain's CDR3 is CASSERRGGQDTQYF. The CDR3 nucleotides are TGTGCCAGCAGTGAGAGGCGGGGGGGGCAAGATACGCAGTATTTT.

Ten or more counts support this clonotype. The rearrangement links TRBV5-1 to TRBJ1-1, with a tentative D call TRBD1 (5 bases). This CDR3 contains 15 residues. V lost 2 bases and J lost 1, with 12 bases in between. Germline V gene data show CDR1 as SGHRS and CDR2 as YFSETQ. CDR3 in DNA: TGCGCCAGCAGCTTCCAGGGACGAGGGAACACTGAAGCTTTCTTT. It codes for CASSFQGRGNTEAFF.

This clonotype was found a few times. The chain has TRBV29-1 and TRBJ2-2; either TRBD1 or TRBD2 may supply D (6 bases each). Germline values: CDR1 SQVTM, CDR2 ANQGSEA. The CDR3 sequence is 13 residues long. The V end lost 7 bases, the J end lost 5 bases, and 14 bases lay between the germline ends. The CDR3 region has the DNA TGCAGCGGTCAAGGGGGGCGGACCGGGGAGCTGTTTTTT. It yields the protein CSGQGGRTGELFF.

This clonotype was counted at least ten times. This chain uses TRBV28 with TRBJ2-7; D is possibly TRBD2 (5 bases). This CDR3 contains 14 residues. The V end lost 6 bases, the J end lost 1 base, and 13 bases lay between the germline ends. Per the germline V gene, CDR1 is MDHEN and CDR2 is SYDVKM. The CDR3 protein is CASSPGRFSYEQYF. The CDR3 DNA follows: TGTGCCAGCAGCCCGGGGAGATTTTCCTACGAGCAGTACTTC.

This clonotype came up a few times. The chain combines TRBV20-1 with TRBJ2-3, with TRBD1 matching over 9 bases. The germline V gene has CDR1 DFQATT and CDR2 SNEGSKA (reference sequence). The CDR3 runs to 15 residues. Germline trimming cut 5 bases from V and 7 bases from J; bases unmatched to any gene: 13. The CDR3 nucleotides read TGCAGTGCTCCGAACAGGGGGCTCCAAGCCAATACGCAGTATTTT. Amino acid sequence: CSAPNRGLQANTQYF.

V and J are TRBV6-1 and TRBJ1-1; D unclear. The V end was cut by 5 bases, the J end by 8 bases, with 15 bases between. The CDR3 contains 13 residues. The germline V gene encodes CDR1 MNHNS and CDR2 SASEGT. CDR3: CASSYTRAEEAFF. CDR3 DNA sequence: TGTGCCAGCAGTTATACCCGGGCCGAGGAAGCTTTCTTT.

This clonotype was seen a handful of times. DNA of the CDR3: TGTGCCAGTAGTCTCGAAATGACGGGCTACACCTTC. Encoded protein: CASSLEMTGYTF. The chain carries TRBV19 and TRBJ1-2; D gene uncertain. The CDR3 length is 12 residues. V lost 5 bases and J lost 8, with 12 bases in between. Germline CDR1 and CDR2: LNHDA and SQIVND (reference sequence).

This clonotype was seen ten or more times. CDR3 loop: CASRRGLETEAFF. For the CDR3, the DNA is TGTGCCAGCAGGAGGGGGCTCGAGACTGAAGCTTTCTTT. The chain couples TRBV3-1 to TRBJ1-1, with 7 bases lining up with TRBD1. CDR1 is LGHDT and CDR2 is YNNKEL in the germline V gene (reference sequence). The CDR3 extends over 13 amino acids. V lost 6 bases, J lost 5 bases, and 6 bases stayed unmatched.